The T cell receptor (beta chain) described here comes from a study of shared clonotypes between healthy human individuals. Study-level points and caveats: A few donors showed sharing of approximately 5% of naive CD4 clonotypes.

This CDR3 has 14 amino acids. After removal of 0 bases from V and 4 bases from J, the junction contained 2 bases not matched to a gene. Concerning this clone itself: Its antigen is not known.

Libraries were prepared by immunoSEQ multiplex PCR; TCRdb keeps only in-frame clonotypes and omits some of them. This sample has roughly 1,600,000 clones, with approximately 98.5% found just once. The chain employs TRBV23-1 and TRBJ2-7, with TRBD1 matching over 8 bases. TRBV23-1 is known as an ORF, though its function is uncertain. The sample consisted of naive CD4+ T cells sorted from blood. Subset in this sample: CD45RA+ positively selected. The clonotype originates from a man aged 30 to 45 in good health. In DNA, the CDR3 is TGCGCCAGCAGTCAATCAGGACAGGGTTACGAGCAGTACTTC. This sequence encodes CASSQSGQGYEQYF.